The 6 T cell receptor beta chains given below trace back to one sample, sequenced in a study of blood T cell repertoires in COVID-19. This table comes from immunoSEQ multiplex PCR, and its TCRdb copy is limited to in-frame clones, with some not included. The table lists 200,000 or so clones, around nine tenths of them singletons, with about 3% in the top ten. The specimen was peripheral blood. The source of these receptors is a man in his fifties or sixties with acute or convalescent COVID-19.

This chain connects TRBV5-6 to TRBJ2-5; possible D gene TRBD1, 6 bases. The CDR3 contains 12 residues. Germline CDR1 SGHDT, CDR2 YYEEEE. V was clipped by 4 bases and J by 5 bases, with 9 bases between them. The CDR3 spells CASSQRGETQYF. The DNA of the CDR3 is TGTGCCAGCAGCCAGAGGGGGGAGACCCAGTACTTC.

The chain couples TRBV7-3 to TRBJ2-2, with TRBD1 matching over 10 bases. The CDR3 consists of 15 residues. CDR1 and CDR2 (germline): SGHTA, FQGTGA. V trimming: 4 bases; J trimming: 4 bases; junction bases outside the gene matches: 3. CDR3 sequence reads: CASSSGQGGTGELFF. In DNA form, the CDR3 reads TGTGCCAGCAGCTCCGGACAGGGGGGCACCGGGGAGCTGTTTTTT.

CDR3 residues: CASSHSGGSTDTQYF. The CDR3 DNA is TGTGCCAGCAGCCATAGCGGGGGGTCCACAGATACGCAGTATTTT. The rearrangement links TRBV3-1 (or the pseudogene TRBV3-2) to TRBJ2-3, with 10 bases aligning to TRBD2. Germline assignment: CDR1 LGHDT and CDR2 YNNKEL (reference sequence). CDR3 length: 15 residues. Germline trimming cut 3 bases from V and 2 bases from J; bases unmatched to any gene: 2.

This clone has a single count. The chain employs TRBV7-2 and TRBJ1-2; 7 bases are shared with TRBD1. V was pared by 5 bases and J by 7 bases, with 7 bases of the junction left unmatched. CDR1 and CDR2 from the germline V gene are SGHTA and FQGNSA. CDR3 length: 13 amino acids. Here the CDR3 DNA reads TGTGCCAGCAGCCCGACAGGGACGGCTGGCTACACCTTC. The encoded protein is CASSPTGTAGYTF.

This rearrangement joins TRBV14 to TRBJ1-5, with 8 nucleotides matching TRBD1. Trimming at V came to 4 bases and at J to 9 bases, leaving 5 bases not matched to a gene. CDR1 SGHDN and CDR2 FVKESK come from the germline V gene. The CDR3 sequence is 13 residues long. Here the CDR3 DNA reads TGTGCCAGCAGCCGAACAGGGGGTTCGCCCCAGCATTTT. Its translation is CASSRTGGSPQHF. Supplemented by reference TRBV14 and TRBJ1-5, the full variable domain reads EAGVTQFPSHSVIEKGQTVTLRCDPISGHDNLYWYRRVMGKEIKFLLHFVKESKQDESGMPNNRFLAERTGGTYSTLKVQPAELEDSGVYFCASSRTGGSPQHFGDGTRLSIL.

V usage is TRBV5-1 and J usage is TRBJ1-1; possibly TRBD1 for D (5 bases). There are 15 residues in the CDR3. V was trimmed by 0 bases and J by 3 bases, leaving 12 bases between them. CDR1 SGHRS and CDR2 YFSETQ come from the germline V gene. In DNA, the CDR3 is TGCGCCAGCAGCTTGGTTCGGGGGAAGGACACTGAAGCTTTCTTT. Translated: CASSLVRGKDTEAFF.